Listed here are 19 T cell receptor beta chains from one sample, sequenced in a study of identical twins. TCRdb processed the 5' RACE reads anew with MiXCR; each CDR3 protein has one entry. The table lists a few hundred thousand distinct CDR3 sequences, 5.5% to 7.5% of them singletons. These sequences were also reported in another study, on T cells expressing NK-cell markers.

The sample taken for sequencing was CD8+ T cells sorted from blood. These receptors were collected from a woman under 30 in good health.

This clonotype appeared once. The CDR3 DNA follows: TGTGCCAGCACCAAACATTTCCCGGGAACACCTAATGAAAAACTGTTTTTT. Translating it yields CASTKHFPGTPNEKLFF. This sequence joins TRBV3-1 and TRBJ1-4; D is unclear. The CDR3 has 17 amino acids. V dropped 7 bases and J dropped 3 bases, with 21 bases sitting between them. Germline CDR1 and CDR2: LGHDT and YNNKEL (reference sequence).

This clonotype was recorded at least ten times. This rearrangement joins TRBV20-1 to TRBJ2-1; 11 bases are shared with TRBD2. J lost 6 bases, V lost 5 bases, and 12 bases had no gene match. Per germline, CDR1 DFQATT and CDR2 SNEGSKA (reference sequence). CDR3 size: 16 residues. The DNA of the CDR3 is TGCAGTGCTCTCAGGGACGGGACTAGCGGCCCCAATGAGCAGTTCTTC. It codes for CSALRDGTSGPNEQFF.

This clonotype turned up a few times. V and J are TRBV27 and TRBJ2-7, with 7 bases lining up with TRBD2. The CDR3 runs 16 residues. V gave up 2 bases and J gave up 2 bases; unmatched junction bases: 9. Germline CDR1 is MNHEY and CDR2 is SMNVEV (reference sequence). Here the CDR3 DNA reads TGTGCCAGCAGTTTACTCCAGGGAGGGGAAGCCTACGAGCAGTACTTC. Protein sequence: CASSLLQGGEAYEQYF.

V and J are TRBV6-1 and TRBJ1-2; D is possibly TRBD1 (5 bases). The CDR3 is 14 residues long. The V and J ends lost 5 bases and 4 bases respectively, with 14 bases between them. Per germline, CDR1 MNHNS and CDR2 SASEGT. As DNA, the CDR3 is TGTGCCAGCAGTCAGGCACAGGAACTCTATGGCTACACCTTC. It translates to CASSQAQELYGYTF.

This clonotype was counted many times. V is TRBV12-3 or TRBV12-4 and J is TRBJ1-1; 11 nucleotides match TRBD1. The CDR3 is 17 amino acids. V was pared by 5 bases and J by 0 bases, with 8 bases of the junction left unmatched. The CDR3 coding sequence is TGTGCCAGCAGTCCGGGACAGGGGGGAATTATGAACACTGAAGCTTTCTTT. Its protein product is CASSPGQGGIMNTEAFF.

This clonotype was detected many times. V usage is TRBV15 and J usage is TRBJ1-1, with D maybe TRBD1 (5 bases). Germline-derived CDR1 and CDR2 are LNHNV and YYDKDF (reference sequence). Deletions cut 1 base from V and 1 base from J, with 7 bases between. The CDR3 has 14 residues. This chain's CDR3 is CATSRVGENTEAFF. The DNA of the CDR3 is TGTGCCACCAGCAGAGTAGGGGAGAACACTGAAGCTTTCTTT. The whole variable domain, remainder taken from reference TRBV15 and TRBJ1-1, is DAMVIQNPRYQVTQFGKPVTLSCSQTLNHNVMYWYQQKSSQAPKLLFHYYDKDFNNEADTPDNFQSRRPNTSFCFLDIRSPGLGDTAMYLCATSRVGENTEAFFGQGTRLTVV.

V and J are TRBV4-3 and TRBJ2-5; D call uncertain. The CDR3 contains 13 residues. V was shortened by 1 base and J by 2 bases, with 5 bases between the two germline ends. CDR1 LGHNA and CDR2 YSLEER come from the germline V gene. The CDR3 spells CASSQGIQETQYF. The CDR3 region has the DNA TGCGCCAGCAGCCAAGGAATTCAAGAGACCCAGTACTTC.

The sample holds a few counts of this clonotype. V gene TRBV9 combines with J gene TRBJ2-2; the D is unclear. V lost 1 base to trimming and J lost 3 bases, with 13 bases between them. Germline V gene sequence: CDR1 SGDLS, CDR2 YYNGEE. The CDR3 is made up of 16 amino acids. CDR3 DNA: TGTGCCAGCAGCGTATCGAACGGCCACGACACCGGGGAGCTGTTTTTT. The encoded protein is CASSVSNGHDTGELFF.

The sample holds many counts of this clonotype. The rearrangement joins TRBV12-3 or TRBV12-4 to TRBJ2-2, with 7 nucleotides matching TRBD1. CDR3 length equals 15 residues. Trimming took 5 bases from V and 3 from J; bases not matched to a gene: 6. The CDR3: CASSPQGEYTGELFF. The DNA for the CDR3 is TGTGCCAGCAGTCCTCAGGGGGAATACACCGGGGAGCTGTTTTTT.

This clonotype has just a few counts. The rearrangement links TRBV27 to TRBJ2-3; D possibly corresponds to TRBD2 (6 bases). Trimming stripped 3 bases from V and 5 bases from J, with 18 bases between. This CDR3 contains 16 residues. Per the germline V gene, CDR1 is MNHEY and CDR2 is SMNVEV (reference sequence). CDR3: CASSLKSLSGVDTQYF. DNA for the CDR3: TGTGCCAGCAGTTTGAAGTCGTTATCGGGAGTAGATACGCAGTATTTT.

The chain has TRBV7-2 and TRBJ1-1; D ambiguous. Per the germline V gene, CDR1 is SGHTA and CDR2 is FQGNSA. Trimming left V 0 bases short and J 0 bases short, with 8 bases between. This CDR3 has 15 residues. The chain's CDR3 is CASSLALQLNTEAFF. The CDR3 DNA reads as TGTGCCAGCAGCTTAGCGCTTCAGTTGAACACTGAAGCTTTCTTT.

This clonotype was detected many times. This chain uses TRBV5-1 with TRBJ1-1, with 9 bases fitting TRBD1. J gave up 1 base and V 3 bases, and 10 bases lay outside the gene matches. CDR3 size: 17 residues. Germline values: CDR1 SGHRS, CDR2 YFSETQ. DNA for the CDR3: TGCGCCAGCAGCTCCCTGATTGAGGGACAGGGGAACACTGAAGCTTTCTTT. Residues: CASSSLIEGQGNTEAFF.

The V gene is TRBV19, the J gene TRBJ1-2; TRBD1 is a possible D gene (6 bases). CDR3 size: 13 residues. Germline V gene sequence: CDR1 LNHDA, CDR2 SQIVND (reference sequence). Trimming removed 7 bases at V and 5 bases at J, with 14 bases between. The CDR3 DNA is TGTGCCAGTAACTACAGGGTGGATTATGGCTACACCTTC. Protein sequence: CASNYRVDYGYTF.

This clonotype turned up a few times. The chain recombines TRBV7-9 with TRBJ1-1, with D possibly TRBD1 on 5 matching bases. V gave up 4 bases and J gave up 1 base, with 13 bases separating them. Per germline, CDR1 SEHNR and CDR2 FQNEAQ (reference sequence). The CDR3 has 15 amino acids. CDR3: CASSSTKGRNTEAFF. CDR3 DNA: TGTGCCAGCAGCTCCACTAAGGGACGGAACACTGAAGCTTTCTTT.

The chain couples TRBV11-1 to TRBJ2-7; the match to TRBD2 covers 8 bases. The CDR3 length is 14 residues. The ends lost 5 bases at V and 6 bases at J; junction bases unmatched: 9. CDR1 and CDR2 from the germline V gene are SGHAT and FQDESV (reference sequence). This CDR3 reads CASSLSGGSSEQYF. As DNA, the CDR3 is TGTGCCAGCAGCCTCAGCGGGGGATCGAGCGAGCAGTACTTC.

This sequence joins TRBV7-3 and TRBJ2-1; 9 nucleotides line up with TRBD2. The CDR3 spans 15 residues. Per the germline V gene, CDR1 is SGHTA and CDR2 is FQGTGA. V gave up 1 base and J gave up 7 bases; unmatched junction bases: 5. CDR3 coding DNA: TGTGCCAGCAGCTTAAGTGGGACTAGCTTTAATGAGCAGTTCTTC. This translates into CASSLSGTSFNEQFF.

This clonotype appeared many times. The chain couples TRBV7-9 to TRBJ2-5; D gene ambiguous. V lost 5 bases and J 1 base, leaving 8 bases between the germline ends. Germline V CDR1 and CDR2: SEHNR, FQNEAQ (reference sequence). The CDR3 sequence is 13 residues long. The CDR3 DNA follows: TGTGCCAGCAGCGACCCCAGCCAAGAGACCCAGTACTTC. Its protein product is CASSDPSQETQYF.

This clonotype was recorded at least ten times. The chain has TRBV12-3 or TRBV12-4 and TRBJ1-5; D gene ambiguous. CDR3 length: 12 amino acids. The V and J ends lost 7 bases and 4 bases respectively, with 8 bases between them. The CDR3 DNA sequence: TGTGCCAGCACTGAGGGTAATCAGCCCCAGCATTTT. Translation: CASTEGNQPQHF.

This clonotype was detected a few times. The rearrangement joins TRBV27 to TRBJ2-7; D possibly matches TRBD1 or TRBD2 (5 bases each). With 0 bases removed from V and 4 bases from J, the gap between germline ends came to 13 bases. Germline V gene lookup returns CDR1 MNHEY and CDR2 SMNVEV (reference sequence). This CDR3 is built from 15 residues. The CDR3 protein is CASSLSGTWGYEQYF. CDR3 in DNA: TGTGCCAGCAGTTTATCGGGCACTTGGGGGTACGAGCAGTACTTC.